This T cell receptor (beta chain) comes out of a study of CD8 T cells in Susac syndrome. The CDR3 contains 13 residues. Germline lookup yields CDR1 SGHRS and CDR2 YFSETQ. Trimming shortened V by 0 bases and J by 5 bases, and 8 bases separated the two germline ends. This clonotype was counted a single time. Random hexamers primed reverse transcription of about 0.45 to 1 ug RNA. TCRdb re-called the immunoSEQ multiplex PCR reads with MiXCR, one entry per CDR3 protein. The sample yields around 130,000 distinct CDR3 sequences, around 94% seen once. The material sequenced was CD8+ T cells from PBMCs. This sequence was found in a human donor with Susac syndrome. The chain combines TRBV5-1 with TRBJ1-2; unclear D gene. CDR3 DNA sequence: TGCGCCAGCAGCTTGGGCCACTGGTATGGCTACACCTTC. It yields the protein CASSLGHWYGYTF.